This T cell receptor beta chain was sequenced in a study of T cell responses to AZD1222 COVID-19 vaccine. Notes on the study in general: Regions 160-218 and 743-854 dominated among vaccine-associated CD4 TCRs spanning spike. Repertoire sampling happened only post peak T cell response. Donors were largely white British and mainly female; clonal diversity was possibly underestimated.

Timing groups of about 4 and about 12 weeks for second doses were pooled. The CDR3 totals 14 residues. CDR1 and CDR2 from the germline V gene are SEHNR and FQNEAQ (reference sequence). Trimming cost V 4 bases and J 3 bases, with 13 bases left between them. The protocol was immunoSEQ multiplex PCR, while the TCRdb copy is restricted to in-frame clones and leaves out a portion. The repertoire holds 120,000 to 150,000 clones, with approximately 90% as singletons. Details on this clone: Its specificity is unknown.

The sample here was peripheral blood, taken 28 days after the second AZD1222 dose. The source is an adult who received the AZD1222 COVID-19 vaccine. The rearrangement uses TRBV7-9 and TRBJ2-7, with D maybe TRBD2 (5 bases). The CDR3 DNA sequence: TGTGCCAGCAGCTCCCCTCCGGGAAACTACGAGCAGTACTTC. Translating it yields CASSSPPGNYEQYF.